The 30 T cell receptor beta chains reported below all come from one sample, sequenced in a study of beta chain features in type 1 diabetes. Of the isolated RNA, all was reverse transcribed, and so the sequenced material was expressed TCRB transcripts. Sequenced by immunoSEQ multiplex PCR; TCRdb stores in-frame clones only, minus some. The sample records 300,000 to 450,000 clones, around a fifth being singletons. Specimen: naive CD4+ T cells from blood. The receptors come from a woman younger than 30 in good health.

There are a few counts of this clone. The genes are TRBV5-1 and TRBJ2-7, with 10 positions matching TRBD2. Per germline, CDR1 SGHRS and CDR2 YFSETQ. Losses at the gene ends were 4 bases for V and 6 bases for J; bases not matched to a gene: 13. The CDR3 totals 16 residues. CDR3 residues: CASSLGPSGREGEQYF. The CDR3 region has the DNA TGCGCCAGCAGCCTAGGGCCCAGCGGGAGGGAAGGCGAGCAGTACTTC.

The sample holds a few counts of this clone. This rearrangement joins TRBV10-3 to TRBJ2-3; TRBD2 matches at 10 bases. Germline V gene sequence: CDR1 ENHRY, CDR2 SYGVKD. The CDR3 spans 17 residues. V was clipped by 3 bases and J by 1 base; unmatched bases: 7. CDR3 loop: CAISDSNLAGGTDTQYF. CDR3 nucleotide sequence: TGTGCCATCAGTGACTCAAATCTAGCGGGGGGCACAGATACGCAGTATTTT.

The rearrangement joins TRBV7-3 to TRBJ1-6; D unclear. V lost 1 base to trimming and J lost 8 bases, with 6 bases between them. CDR1 and CDR2 from the germline V gene are SGHTA and FQGTGA. The CDR3 has 13 residues. CDR3 bases: TGTGCCAGCAGCTTAAACGCGGATTCACCCCTCCACTTT. Translating gives CASSLNADSPLHF.

Here the CDR3 reads CASSRSTGTGSYEQYF. The CDR3 DNA reads TGCGCCAGCAGCCGGTCGACCGGGACAGGTTCCTACGAGCAGTACTTC. The chain has TRBV4-1 and TRBJ2-7, with TRBD1 identical over 8 bases. Looked up from germline, CDR1 is MGHRA and CDR2 is YSYEKL. There are 16 residues in the CDR3. V lost 4 bases to trimming and J lost 1 base; unmatched junction nucleotides: 9.

The chain employs TRBV5-1 and TRBJ2-7; 7 nucleotides match TRBD1. The trim removed 5 bases at V and 5 bases at J, leaving 13 bases unmatched. This CDR3 comprises 15 residues. Germline V gene sequence: CDR1 SGHRS, CDR2 YFSETQ. The chain's CDR3 is CASRQGSTWSDEQYF. The CDR3 nucleotides are TGCGCCAGCAGACAGGGGTCAACTTGGTCCGACGAGCAGTACTTC.

CDR3 nucleotide sequence: TGTGCCAGTTCGGACAGGCCTGATGGCTACACCTTC. Protein product: CASSDRPDGYTF. The gene calls are TRBV25-1 and TRBJ1-2, with 7 positions matching TRBD1. With V trimmed by 9 bases and J by 6 bases, 7 bases remained unmatched. The CDR3 is made up of 12 amino acids. Germline V lookup: CDR1 MGHDK, CDR2 SYGVNS.

This rearrangement joins TRBV7-9 to TRBJ2-7; no clear D gene. The CDR3 sequence is 14 residues long. V lost 1 base, J lost 0 bases, and 7 bases lay in between. Germline V CDR1 and CDR2: SEHNR, FQNEAQ (reference sequence). The CDR3 DNA reads as TGTGCCAGCAGCTTAGTGGCAGTCTCCTACGAGCAGTACTTC. The encoded protein is CASSLVAVSYEQYF. The full variable domain, its missing parts supplied by reference TRBV7-9 and TRBJ2-7, is DTGVSQNPRHKITKRGQNVTFRCDPISEHNRLYWYRQTLGQGPEFLTYFQNEAQLEKSRLLSDRFSAERPKGSFSTLEIQRTEQGDSAMYLCASSLVAVSYEQYFGPGTRLTVT.

The J gene is TRBJ2-1, the V gene TRBV7-2, with D possibly TRBD2 on 5 matching bases. Trimming stripped 1 base from V and 8 bases from J, with 12 bases between. Germline V gene sequence: CDR1 SGHTA, CDR2 FQGNSA. The CDR3 length is 14 residues. The CDR3 sequence: CASSLDGAADEQFF. Here the CDR3 DNA reads TGTGCCAGCAGCTTAGACGGAGCGGCGGATGAGCAGTTCTTC.

This chain uses TRBV29-1 with TRBJ1-2, with a weak D call TRBD1 (6 bases). This CDR3 region has 14 residues. CDR1 and CDR2 from the germline V gene are SQVTM and ANQGSEA. Trimming removed 8 bases at V and 1 base at J, with 17 bases between. The CDR3 is CSRRGGAGNYGYTF. CDR3 in DNA: TGCAGCCGGAGGGGGGGGGCCGGTAACTATGGCTACACCTTC.

The chain has TRBV4-1 and TRBJ2-5; D remains unclear. Per the germline V gene, CDR1 is MGHRA and CDR2 is YSYEKL. V was shortened by 1 base and J by 5 bases, with 8 bases between the two germline ends. The CDR3 has 13 residues. In DNA form, the CDR3 reads TGCGCCAGCAGCCAAGTATCTCCCGAGACCCAGTACTTC. It encodes CASSQVSPETQYF.

The chain links TRBV7-9 to TRBJ2-1; 8 nucleotides agree with TRBD1. This CDR3 region has 14 residues. Germline V gene sequence: CDR1 SEHNR, CDR2 FQNEAQ (reference sequence). V gave up 3 bases and J gave up 6 bases; unmatched junction bases: 4. The CDR3 spells CASSFSTGGNEQFF. The CDR3 DNA is TGTGCCAGCAGCTTTTCTACAGGGGGCAATGAGCAGTTCTTC.

The table lists this clone with a few counts. This chain links TRBV4-2 with TRBJ2-1; tentatively, D is TRBD2 (6 bases). The CDR3 consists of 17 residues. Trimming removed 1 base from V and 8 bases from J, with 21 bases in between. From germline, CDR1 is LGHNA and CDR2 YNFKEQ. This chain's CDR3 is CASSQGTGRGMGYEQFF. In nucleotides, the CDR3 is TGTGCCAGCAGCCAAGGGACGGGACGGGGGATGGGATATGAGCAGTTCTTC.

The chain recombines TRBV6-5 with TRBJ2-7; 10 bases line up with TRBD1. The germline V gene has CDR1 MNHEY and CDR2 SVGAGI. This CDR3 is 14 amino acids long. J lost 6 bases, V lost 4 bases, and 6 bases had no gene match. CDR3 sequence: CASSLDRGLGEQYF. The DNA of the CDR3 is TGTGCCAGCAGTTTGGACAGGGGGTTAGGCGAGCAGTACTTC.

This clone was counted between two and nine times. This chain links TRBV30 with TRBJ2-2; the match to TRBD2 covers 12 bases. V lost 2 bases and J lost 5; bases outside the gene matches: 3. In germline, CDR1 is GTSNPN, CDR2 SVGIG (reference sequence). CDR3 length equals 15 residues. The CDR3: CAWSPGLAGTGELFF. The CDR3 DNA reads as TGTGCCTGGAGTCCTGGACTAGCGGGGACCGGGGAGCTGTTTTTT.

This clone was found a few times. This chain uses TRBV18 with TRBJ2-1; a weak D match, TRBD1 (6 bases). Trimming stripped 5 bases from V and 5 bases from J, with 13 bases between. The germline CDR1 and CDR2 sequences are KGHSH and LQKENI. The CDR3 totals 14 residues. CDR3 amino acids: CASSFGTLNNEQFF. The CDR3 nucleotides are TGTGCCAGCTCATTCGGGACACTTAACAATGAGCAGTTCTTC.

This clone was recorded only once. The chain employs TRBV5-1 and TRBJ2-3, with a possible D match to TRBD1 (6 bases). Deletions cut 10 bases from V and 2 bases from J, with 14 bases between. This CDR3 is 13 amino acids long. Germline CDR1 and CDR2: SGHRS and YFSETQ. The CDR3 loop reads CACRDTFTDTQYF. The CDR3 region has the DNA TGCGCCTGCCGGGACACCTTCACAGATACGCAGTATTTT.

This clone was found a few times. The chain is built from TRBV29-1 and TRBJ1-4; D is unresolved. V was cut by 3 bases and J by 5 bases, with 4 bases left in between. This CDR3 contains 11 residues. Germline CDR1 is SQVTM and CDR2 is ANQGSEA. CDR3 sequence reads: CSVDENEKLFF. For the CDR3, the DNA is TGCAGCGTTGATGAGAATGAAAAACTGTTTTTT.

V is TRBV9 and J is TRBJ1-2, with 12 bases identical to TRBD1. Germline CDR1 reads SGDLS; CDR2 reads YYNGEE. The CDR3 extends over 17 amino acids. J was trimmed by 6 bases and V by 0 bases; bases with no gene match: 9. CDR3 DNA sequence: TGTGCCAGCAGCGTAGGCCCGGGACAGGGGGCTGTTGATGGCTACACCTTC. This codes for CASSVGPGQGAVDGYTF.

This clone has a handful of counts. The V call is TRBV18, the J call TRBJ1-2, with D hard to call. The V end was cut by 0 bases, the J end by 7 bases, with 18 bases between. This CDR3 is 16 amino acids long. CDR1 is KGHSH and CDR2 is LQKENI in the germline V gene. CDR3 amino acids: CASSPPKGGPVGGYTF. CDR3 DNA sequence: TGTGCCAGCTCACCACCGAAGGGAGGACCCGTGGGTGGCTACACCTTC.

The table lists this clone with a few counts. The chain joins TRBV2 to TRBJ2-3; possible D gene TRBD1, 5 bases. V was trimmed by 6 bases and J by 1 base, leaving 23 bases between them. Germline CDR1 is SNHLY and CDR2 is FYNNEI. The CDR3 covers 18 residues. The CDR3: CASRDPRQGGARTDTQYF. Written as DNA, the CDR3 is TGTGCCAGCAGAGACCCGCGGCAGGGTGGGGCCCGCACAGATACGCAGTATTTT.

The chain is built from TRBV7-2 and TRBJ2-5, with D perhaps TRBD2 (6 bases). V lost 5 bases and J lost 3, with 16 bases in between. Germline values: CDR1 SGHTA, CDR2 FQGNSA. The CDR3 covers 15 residues. The CDR3 DNA reads TGTGCCAGCAGCCAGGGTGGGGGAGGTAAAGAGACCCAGTACTTC. This sequence encodes CASSQGGGGKETQYF.

V gene TRBV30 combines with J gene TRBJ1-2; D is perhaps TRBD1 (5 bases). The ends were cut back, 3 bases at V and 4 bases at J, with 18 bases in the middle. The CDR3 is 15 residues long. The germline gives CDR1 GTSNPN, CDR2 SVGIG (reference sequence). CDR3 DNA sequence: TGTGCCTGGAGATCCCTGACAGTAACCATCTATGGCTACACCTTC. It codes for CAWRSLTVTIYGYTF.

V and J are TRBV9 and TRBJ2-5, with a weak D call TRBD1 (5 bases). CDR1 and CDR2 from the germline V gene are SGDLS and YYNGEE. The CDR3 has 13 amino acids. Trimming removed 4 bases from V and 5 bases from J, with 12 bases in between. CDR3 sequence reads: CASSPQGWETQYF. For the CDR3, the DNA is TGTGCCAGCAGCCCCCAGGGTTGGGAGACCCAGTACTTC. Together with reference TRBV9 and TRBJ2-5, the CDR3 gives the full variable domain: DSGVTQTPKHLITATGQRVTLRCSPRSGDLSVYWYQQSLDQGLQFLIQYYNGEERAKGNILERFSAQQFPDLHSELNLSSLELGDSALYFCASSPQGWETQYFGPGTRLLVL.

This clone has more than one count but fewer than ten. This sequence joins TRBV15 and TRBJ1-2; no firm D call. This CDR3 has 13 amino acids. Trimming removed 5 bases at V and 6 bases at J, with 13 bases between. Per the germline V gene, CDR1 is LNHNV and CDR2 is YYDKDF (reference sequence). Written as DNA, the CDR3 is TGTGCCACCAGCGAGCAACGCGGGGATGGCTACACCTTC. Amino acid sequence: CATSEQRGDGYTF.

The J gene is TRBJ2-1, the V gene TRBV19; TRBD2 aligns across 8 bases. V dropped 1 base and J dropped 7; count of bases not matched to a gene: 3. The CDR3 is 14 residues long. Germline values: CDR1 LNHDA, CDR2 SQIVND (reference sequence). Here the CDR3 reads CASSIAGGGNEQFF. The CDR3 DNA sequence: TGTGCCAGTAGTATAGCGGGAGGGGGTAATGAGCAGTTCTTC.

This clone came up a few times. This rearrangement joins TRBV2 to TRBJ1-1, with a possible D match to TRBD1 (6 bases). CDR3 length: 16 residues. CDR1 and CDR2 (germline): SNHLY, FYNNEI. V was trimmed by 9 bases and J by 0 bases, leaving 20 bases between them. As DNA, the CDR3 is TGTGCCAGTTCTTCAACTGGGGGCATACTGAACACTGAAGCTTTCTTT. Protein: CASSSTGGILNTEAFF.

The V gene is TRBV18, the J gene TRBJ2-2; 7 bases line up with TRBD2. V lost 5 bases and J lost 0; bases outside the gene matches: 9. Germline CDR1 KGHSH, CDR2 LQKENI. This CDR3 comprises 17 residues. In nucleotides, the CDR3 is TGTGCCAGCTCATCGCAAACCGGGGGGACGAACACCGGGGAGCTGTTTTTT. Its translation: CASSSQTGGTNTGELFF.

The chain is built from TRBV5-1 and TRBJ2-7, with 7 bases identical to TRBD1. The CDR3 totals 13 residues. Trimming removed 1 base from V and 5 bases from J; junction bases left unmatched: 3. CDR1 is SGHRS and CDR2 is YFSETQ in the germline V gene. Written as DNA, the CDR3 is TGCGCCAGCAGCTTGACAGGGGTGAACGAGCAGTACTTC. Translating gives CASSLTGVNEQYF. Combining the CDR3 with reference TRBV5-1 and TRBJ2-7 gives the whole variable domain KAGVTQTPRYLIKTRGQQVTLSCSPISGHRSVSWYQQTPGQGLQFLFEYFSETQRNKGNFPGRFSGRQFSNSRSEMNVSTLELGDSALYLCASSLTGVNEQYFGPGTRLTVT.

This clone was seen a few times. The J gene is TRBJ2-5, the V gene TRBV4-2; 11 bases match TRBD2. Germline trimming cut 0 bases from V and 7 bases from J; bases unmatched to any gene: 7. CDR3 length: 16 residues. Germline loops: CDR1 LGHNA, CDR2 YNFKEQ. This CDR3 reads CASSQETSGSGGTQYF. CDR3 coding DNA: TGTGCCAGCAGCCAAGAAACTAGCGGGAGTGGAGGGACCCAGTACTTC.

The sample holds a few counts of this clone. The V and J genes are TRBV30 and TRBJ1-2; weak D call: TRBD1 (6 bases). In germline, CDR1 is GTSNPN, CDR2 SVGIG (reference sequence). The CDR3 is 13 residues long. The V and J ends lost 3 bases and 8 bases respectively, with 16 bases between them. CDR3 amino acids: CAWRDSRIVGYTF. The CDR3 DNA sequence: TGTGCCTGGAGGGACAGTCGGATCGTCGGCTACACCTTC.